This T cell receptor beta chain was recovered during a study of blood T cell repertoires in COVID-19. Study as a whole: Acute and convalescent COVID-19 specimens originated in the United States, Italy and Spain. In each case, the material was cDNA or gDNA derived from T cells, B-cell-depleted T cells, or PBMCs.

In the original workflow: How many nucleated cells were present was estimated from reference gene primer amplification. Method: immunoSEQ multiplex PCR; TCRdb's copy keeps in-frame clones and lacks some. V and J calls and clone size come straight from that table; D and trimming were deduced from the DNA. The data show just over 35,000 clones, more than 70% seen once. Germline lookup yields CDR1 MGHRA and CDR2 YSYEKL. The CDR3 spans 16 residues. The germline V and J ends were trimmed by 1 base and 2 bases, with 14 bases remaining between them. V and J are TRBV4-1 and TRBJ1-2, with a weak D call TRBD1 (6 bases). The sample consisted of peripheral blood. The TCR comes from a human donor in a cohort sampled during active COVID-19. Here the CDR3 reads CASSQVFGGGNYGYTF. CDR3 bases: TGCGCCAGCAGCCAAGTATTTGGGGGGGGCAACTATGGCTACACCTTC.